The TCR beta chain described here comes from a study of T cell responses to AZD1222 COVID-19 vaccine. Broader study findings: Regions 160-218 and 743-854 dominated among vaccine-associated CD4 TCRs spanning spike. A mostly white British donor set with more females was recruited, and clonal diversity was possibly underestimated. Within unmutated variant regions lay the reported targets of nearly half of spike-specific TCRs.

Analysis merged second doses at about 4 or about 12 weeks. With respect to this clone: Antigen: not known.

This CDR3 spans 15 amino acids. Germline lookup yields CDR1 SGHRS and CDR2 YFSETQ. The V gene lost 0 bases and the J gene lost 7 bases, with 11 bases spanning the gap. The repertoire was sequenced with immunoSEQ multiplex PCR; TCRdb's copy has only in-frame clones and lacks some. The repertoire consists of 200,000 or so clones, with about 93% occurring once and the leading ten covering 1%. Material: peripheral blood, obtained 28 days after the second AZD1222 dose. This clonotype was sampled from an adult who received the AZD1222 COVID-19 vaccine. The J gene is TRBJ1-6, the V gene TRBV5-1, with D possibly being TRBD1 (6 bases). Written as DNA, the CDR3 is TGCGCCAGCAGCTTGGAACAGGGAGGAAATTCACCCCTCCACTTT. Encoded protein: CASSLEQGGNSPLHF. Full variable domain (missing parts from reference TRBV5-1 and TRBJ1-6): KAGVTQTPRYLIKTRGQQVTLSCSPISGHRSVSWYQQTPGQGLQFLFEYFSETQRNKGNFPGRFSGRQFSNSRSEMNVSTLELGDSALYLCASSLEQGGNSPLHFGNGTRLTVT.